The 24 T cell receptor beta chains below come from one sample, sequenced in a study of blood T cells in healthy people across ages. Through a sample-barcoded 5' primer and a J-beta primer mix, a second PCR was run for about 7 to 12 cycles. Using its own MiXCR run on the 5' RACE reads, TCRdb lists one record per CDR3 protein. The repertoire holds 1.5 million to 2 million distinct CDR3 sequences, about 39% seen once, with roughly 23% in the top ten. Sample: blood. These receptors all stem from a human donor in good health.

This clonotype occurred once. The genes are TRBV12-3 or TRBV12-4 and TRBJ2-1; TRBD2 aligns across 10 bases. CDR3 size: 14 residues. Trimming at V came to 6 bases and at J to 9 bases, leaving 8 bases not matched to a gene. The CDR3 nucleotides read TGTGCCAGCAGCATTAGCGGGGGGCGAAGTGAGCAGTTCTTC. The encoded protein is CASSISGGRSEQFF.

V gene TRBV7-2 combines with J gene TRBJ2-7; unclear D gene. CDR1 and CDR2 from the germline V gene are SGHTA and FQGNSA. The V gene lost 8 bases and the J gene lost 2 bases, with 16 bases spanning the gap. The CDR3 runs to 14 residues. This CDR3 is CASGNLRAPYEQYF. DNA of the CDR3: TGTGCCAGCGGCAACTTAAGAGCTCCCTACGAGCAGTACTTC. Complete variable domain (other parts from reference TRBV7-2 and TRBJ2-7): GAGVSQSPSNKVTEKGKDVELRCDPISGHTALYWYRQSLGQGLEFLIYFQGNSAPDKSGLPSDRFSAERTGGSVSTLTIQRTQQEDSAVYLCASGNLRAPYEQYFGPGTRLTVT.

The V call is TRBV20-1, the J call TRBJ1-2; D ambiguous. Germline V gene sequence: CDR1 DFQATT, CDR2 SNEGSKA (reference sequence). Deletions cut 6 bases from V and 3 bases from J, with 14 bases between. This CDR3 spans 13 amino acids. The CDR3 DNA reads as TGCAGTGCCCGACTTATGAATGACTATGGCTACACCTTC. Protein sequence: CSARLMNDYGYTF.

The rearrangement links TRBV6-2 or TRBV6-3 to TRBJ2-4, with unresolved D. Judging by the DNA end, TRBJ2-7 fits better; the J call may be wrong. This CDR3 comprises 13 residues. Germline-derived CDR1 and CDR2 are MNHEY and SVGEGT. As DNA, the CDR3 is TGTGCCAGCAGCCCTACAGTTAACTACGAGCAGTACTTC. Protein: CASSPTVNYEQYF.

This rearrangement joins TRBV5-6 to TRBJ2-3; D is tentatively TRBD1 or TRBD2 (5 bases each). CDR1 SGHDT and CDR2 YYEEEE come from the germline V gene. V was trimmed by 2 bases and J by 2 bases, leaving 21 bases between them. The CDR3 covers 18 residues. The CDR3 region is CASSFFGALGRLTDTQYF. The CDR3 nucleotides are TGTGCCAGCAGCTTTTTCGGGGCCCTGGGCCGTCTCACAGATACGCAGTATTTT.

This clonotype has at least ten counts. This chain joins TRBV12-3 or TRBV12-4 and TRBJ2-5; 9 bases map to TRBD2. The J call may be mistaken, given a closer DNA end match to TRBJ2-7. The CDR3 totals 15 residues. CDR3 amino acids: CASSLGLAGMHEQYF. CDR3 DNA sequence: TGTGCCAGCAGTTTGGGGCTAGCGGGGATGCACGAGCAGTACTTC.

This clonotype was recorded a few times. The chain joins TRBV6-5 to TRBJ1-2, with D perhaps TRBD1 (5 bases). Germline CDR1 reads MNHEY; CDR2 reads SVGAGI. Trimming took off 6 bases at V and 4 bases at J, with 9 bases between the two ends. This CDR3 is built from 12 residues. CDR3 amino acids: CASSWGGYGYTF. CDR3 DNA: TGTGCCAGCAGCTGGGGCGGCTATGGCTACACCTTC.

This clonotype was observed a few times. The rearrangement joins TRBV7-2 to TRBJ1-5, with no clear D. The germline V and J ends were trimmed by 1 base and 2 bases, with 6 bases remaining between them. Germline values: CDR1 SGHTA, CDR2 FQGNSA. The CDR3 runs 14 residues. CDR3 loop: CASSLEVGNQPQHF. The CDR3 DNA reads as TGTGCCAGCAGCTTAGAAGTGGGCAATCAGCCCCAGCATTTT.

The rearrangement joins TRBV20-1 to TRBJ2-1; no clear D gene. With 4 bases removed from V and 2 bases from J, the gap between germline ends came to 12 bases. In germline, CDR1 is DFQATT, CDR2 SNEGSKA (reference sequence). The CDR3 runs 14 residues. CDR3 in DNA: TGCAGTGCTACTGCGAGCTGGCCCTACAATGAGCAGTTCTTC. Translation: CSATASWPYNEQFF.

This clonotype was recorded a few times. The CDR3 loop reads CASSSSAGNTIYF. CDR3 sequence (DNA): TGTGCCAGCAGCTCTAGTGCCGGAAACACCATATATTTT. This chain joins TRBV9 and TRBJ1-3; the D is unclear. V lost 4 bases and J lost 4, with 9 bases in between. Germline assignment: CDR1 SGDLS and CDR2 YYNGEE. CDR3 length equals 13 residues. Based on the CDR3 plus reference TRBV9 and TRBJ1-3, the full variable domain is DSGVTQTPKHLITATGQRVTLRCSPRSGDLSVYWYQQSLDQGLQFLIQYYNGEERAKGNILERFSAQQFPDLHSELNLSSLELGDSALYFCASSSSAGNTIYFGEGSWLTVV.

The genes are TRBV5-1 and TRBJ2-7; 9 nucleotides match TRBD1. The CDR3 spans 14 residues. CDR1 is SGHRS and CDR2 is YFSETQ in the germline V gene. V trimming: 1 base; J trimming: 4 bases; junction bases outside the gene matches: 3. CDR3 region: CASSLWTGEYEQYF. DNA for the CDR3: TGCGCCAGCAGCTTGTGGACAGGGGAGTACGAGCAGTACTTC.

This clonotype was seen a few times. This rearrangement joins TRBV2 to TRBJ2-5, with D maybe TRBD2 (6 bases). The ends were cut back, 4 bases at V and 0 bases at J, with 12 bases in the middle. Per germline, CDR1 SNHLY and CDR2 FYNNEI. The CDR3 contains 15 residues. The DNA of the CDR3 is TGTGCCAGCAGTGGAGGCGGGGCCTACCAAGAGACCCAGTACTTC. Translating it yields CASSGGGAYQETQYF. Drawing the rest from reference TRBV2 and TRBJ2-5, the complete variable domain is EPEVTQTPSHQVTQMGQEVILRCVPISNHLYFYWYRQILGQKVEFLVSFYNNEISEKSEIFDDQFSVERPDGSNFTLKIRSTKLEDSAMYFCASSGGGAYQETQYFGPGTRLLVL.

The chain employs TRBV2 and TRBJ2-1, with TRBD2 matching over 10 bases. CDR1 is SNHLY and CDR2 is FYNNEI in the germline V gene. Losses at the gene ends were 7 bases for V and 3 bases for J; bases not matched to a gene: 6. The CDR3 totals 15 residues. Here the CDR3 reads CASMRASGGYNEQFF. For the CDR3, the DNA is TGTGCCAGCATGCGAGCTAGCGGGGGCTACAATGAGCAGTTCTTC.

The chain couples TRBV7-2 to TRBJ2-1, with 14 bases matching TRBD2. V dropped 4 bases and J dropped 9; count of bases not matched to a gene: 8. Per germline, CDR1 SGHTA and CDR2 FQGNSA. This CDR3 comprises 16 residues. The CDR3: CASSSSGLAGVGEQFF. CDR3 nucleotide sequence: TGTGCCAGCAGCTCTTCGGGACTAGCGGGGGTAGGTGAGCAGTTCTTC.

This clonotype was detected ten times or more. This rearrangement joins TRBV5-5 to TRBJ2-5; TRBD2 might be the D (6 bases). Germline V gene sequence: CDR1 SGHKS, CDR2 YYEKEE (reference sequence). V lost 4 bases to trimming and J lost 0 bases, with 19 bases between them. CDR3 length: 17 residues. The CDR3 coding sequence is TGTGCCAGCAGCCCAGTCGTGATCAGGGACTACCAAGAGACCCAGTACTTC. This gives the protein CASSPVVIRDYQETQYF.

CDR3 residues: CASSLWSGNEQYF. The CDR3 DNA reads TGCGCCAGCAGCTTGTGGTCCGGGAACGAGCAGTACTTC. V and J are TRBV5-1 and TRBJ2-7, with D possibly being TRBD2 (5 bases). CDR1 is SGHRS and CDR2 is YFSETQ in the germline V gene. The CDR3 runs 13 residues. V lost 1 base and J 5 bases, leaving 10 bases between the germline ends.

Note on this clonotype: One end of the junction fails to match germline, which may point to a read error. The chain has TRBV7-8 and TRBJ2-1, with 7 bases identical to TRBD1. The V gene's germline CDR1 is SGHVS and CDR2 FQNEAQ. The CDR3 has 14 residues. The CDR3 DNA is TGTGCCAGCAGCGAGGACAGGCTTTTGAGCGAGCAGTACTTT. Translating gives CASSEDRLLSEQYF.

This clonotype came up a few times. The rearrangement joins TRBV13 to TRBJ1-1; D is ambiguous. The ends were cut back, 7 bases at V and 7 bases at J, with 19 bases in the middle. The CDR3 consists of 14 residues. Germline V gives CDR1 PRHDT, CDR2 FYEKMQ (reference sequence). CDR3 residues: CASTTWVSQNEAFF. The CDR3, as DNA: TGTGCCAGCACCACATGGGTCTCACAGAATGAAGCTTTCTTT.

V gene TRBV10-2 combines with J gene TRBJ1-2, with a weak D call TRBD1 (5 bases). Trimming pared 5 bases from V and 5 bases from J, leaving 18 bases between. The CDR3 length is 15 residues. Germline-derived CDR1 and CDR2 are WSHSY and SAAADI. This CDR3 is CASSSGPDSPYGYTF. In DNA form, the CDR3 reads TGCGCCAGCAGTTCAGGACCTGACAGCCCTTATGGCTACACCTTC.

This clonotype was counted between two and nine times. This chain connects TRBV5-1 to TRBJ2-3; 10 positions agree with TRBD2. The CDR3 sequence is 19 residues long. Germline loops: CDR1 SGHRS, CDR2 YFSETQ. The J segment lost 2 bases and the V segment lost 0 bases, leaving 12 bases of the junction unmatched. The CDR3 bases are TGCGCCAGCAGCTTGGTTCGGTCTAGCGGGGGCCTAACCACAGATACGCAGTATTTT. Residues: CASSLVRSSGGLTTDTQYF. Combining the CDR3 with reference TRBV5-1 and TRBJ2-3 gives the whole variable domain KAGVTQTPRYLIKTRGQQVTLSCSPISGHRSVSWYQQTPGQGLQFLFEYFSETQRNKGNFPGRFSGRQFSNSRSEMNVSTLELGDSALYLCASSLVRSSGGLTTDTQYFGPGTRLTVL.

The rearrangement links TRBV25-1 to TRBJ1-2; 8 positions match TRBD1. This CDR3 spans 14 amino acids. V was clipped by 4 bases and J by 7 bases; unmatched bases: 8. Germline V lookup: CDR1 MGHDK, CDR2 SYGVNS. DNA for the CDR3: TGTGCCAGCAGTGCCTCCAGGGGGCTTAGTGGCTACACCTTC. Translated: CASSASRGLSGYTF.

This chain joins TRBV9 and TRBJ2-5; D ambiguous. V was cut by 0 bases and J by 0 bases, with 12 bases left in between. Germline V gives CDR1 SGDLS, CDR2 YYNGEE. The CDR3 contains 16 residues. The CDR3, as DNA: TGTGCCAGCAGCGTAGGACCCGCAAGCAACCAAGAGACCCAGTACTTC. Translated: CASSVGPASNQETQYF.

This clonotype turned up a few times. This rearrangement joins TRBV2 to TRBJ2-1; either TRBD1 or TRBD2 may supply D (6 bases each). V was cut by 6 bases and J by 2 bases, with 11 bases left in between. Germline loops: CDR1 SNHLY, CDR2 FYNNEI. The CDR3 runs to 14 residues. As DNA, the CDR3 is TGTGCCAGCAGAGGAGGGGGGACCTACAATGAGCAGTTCTTC. Protein product: CASRGGGTYNEQFF.

The count of this clonotype is one. The chain employs TRBV4-3 and TRBJ1-2; D not certain. V gave up 4 bases and J gave up 7 bases, with 13 bases separating them. This CDR3 spans 13 amino acids. Germline values: CDR1 LGHNA, CDR2 YSLEER. The CDR3 here is CASSRDRISGYTF. The CDR3 DNA follows: TGCGCCAGCAGCCGAGATAGGATTTCTGGCTACACCTTC.